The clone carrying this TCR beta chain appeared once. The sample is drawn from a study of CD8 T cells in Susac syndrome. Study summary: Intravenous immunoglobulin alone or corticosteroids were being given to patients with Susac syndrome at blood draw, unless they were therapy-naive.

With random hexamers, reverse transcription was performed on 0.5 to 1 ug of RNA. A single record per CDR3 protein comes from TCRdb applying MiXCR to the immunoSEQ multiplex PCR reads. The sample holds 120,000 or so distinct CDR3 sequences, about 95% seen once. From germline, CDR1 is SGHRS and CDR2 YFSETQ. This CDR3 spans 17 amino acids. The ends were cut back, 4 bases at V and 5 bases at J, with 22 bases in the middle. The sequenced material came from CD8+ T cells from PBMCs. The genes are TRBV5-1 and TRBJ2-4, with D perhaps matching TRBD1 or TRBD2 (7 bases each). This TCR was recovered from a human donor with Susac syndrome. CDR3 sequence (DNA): TGCGCCAGCAGCCTGTTGGCGGGGAGGGACAGAGAAAACATTCAGTACTTC. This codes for CASSLLAGRDRENIQYF.